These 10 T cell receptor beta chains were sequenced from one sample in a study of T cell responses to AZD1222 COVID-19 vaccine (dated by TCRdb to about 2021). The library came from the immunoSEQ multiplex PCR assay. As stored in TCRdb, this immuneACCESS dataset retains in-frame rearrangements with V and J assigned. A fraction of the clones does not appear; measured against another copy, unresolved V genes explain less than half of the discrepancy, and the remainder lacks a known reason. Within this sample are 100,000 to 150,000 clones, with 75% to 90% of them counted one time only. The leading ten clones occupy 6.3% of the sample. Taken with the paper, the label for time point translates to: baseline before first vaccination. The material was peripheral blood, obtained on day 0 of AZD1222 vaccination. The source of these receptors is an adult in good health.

CDR3 in amino acids: CASSSEYSPLHF. CDR3 sequence (DNA): TGTGCCAGCAGCTCAGAATATTCACCCCTCCACTTT. The chain has TRBV2 and TRBJ1-6; D is unresolved. This CDR3 is built from 12 residues. Germline V CDR1 and CDR2: SNHLY, FYNNEI. Trimming stripped 6 bases from V and 8 bases from J, with 8 bases between. The full variable domain, rest sourced from reference TRBV2 and TRBJ1-6, is EPEVTQTPSHQVTQMGQEVILRCVPISNHLYFYWYRQILGQKVEFLVSFYNNEISEKSEIFDDQFSVERPDGSNFTLKIRSTKLEDSAMYFCASSSEYSPLHFGNGTRLTVT.

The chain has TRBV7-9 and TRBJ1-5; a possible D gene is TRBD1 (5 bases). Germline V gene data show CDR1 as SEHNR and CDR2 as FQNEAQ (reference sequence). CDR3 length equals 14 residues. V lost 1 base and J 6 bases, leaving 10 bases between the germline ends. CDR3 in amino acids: CASSLVGGLQPQHF. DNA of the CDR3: TGTGCCAGCAGCTTAGTGGGGGGTCTTCAGCCCCAGCATTTT.

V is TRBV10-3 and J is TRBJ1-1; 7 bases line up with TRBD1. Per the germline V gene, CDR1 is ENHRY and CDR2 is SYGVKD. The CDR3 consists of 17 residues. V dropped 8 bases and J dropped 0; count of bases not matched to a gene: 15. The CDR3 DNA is TGTGCCATCCGTCGACAGGGAGAGATTTTCATGAACACTGAAGCTTTCTTT. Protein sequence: CAIRRQGEIFMNTEAFF.

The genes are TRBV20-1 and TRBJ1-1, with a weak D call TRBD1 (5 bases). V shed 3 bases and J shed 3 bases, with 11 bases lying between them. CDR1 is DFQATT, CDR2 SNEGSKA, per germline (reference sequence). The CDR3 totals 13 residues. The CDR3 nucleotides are TGCAGTGCTAGTAAGGGGCAGGACACTGAAGCTTTCTTT. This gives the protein CSASKGQDTEAFF.

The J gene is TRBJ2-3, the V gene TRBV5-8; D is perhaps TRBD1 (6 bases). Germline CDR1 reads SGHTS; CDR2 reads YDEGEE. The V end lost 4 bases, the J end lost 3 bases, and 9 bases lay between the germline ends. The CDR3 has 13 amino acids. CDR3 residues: CASSLTGTDTQYF. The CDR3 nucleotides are TGTGCCAGCAGCCTTACAGGGACAGATACGCAGTATTTT.

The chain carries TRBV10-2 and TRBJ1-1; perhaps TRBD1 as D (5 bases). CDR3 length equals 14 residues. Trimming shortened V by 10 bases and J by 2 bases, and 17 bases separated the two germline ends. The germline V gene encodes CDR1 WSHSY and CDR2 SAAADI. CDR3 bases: TGCGCCACCGCGGAGGGGCCGGGAAACACTGAAGCTTTCTTT. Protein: CATAEGPGNTEAFF.

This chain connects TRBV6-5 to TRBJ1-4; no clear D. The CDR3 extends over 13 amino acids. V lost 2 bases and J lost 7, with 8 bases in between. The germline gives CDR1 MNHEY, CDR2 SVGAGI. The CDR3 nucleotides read TGTGCCAGCAGTTACCTGTTGGGTGAAAAACTGTTTTTT. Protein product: CASSYLLGEKLFF.

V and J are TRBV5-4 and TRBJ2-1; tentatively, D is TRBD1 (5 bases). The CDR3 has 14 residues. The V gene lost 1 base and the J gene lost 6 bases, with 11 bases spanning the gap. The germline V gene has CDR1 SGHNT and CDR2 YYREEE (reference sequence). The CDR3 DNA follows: TGTGCCAGCAGCTTGAAGGGGTCAGGCAATGAGCAGTTCTTC. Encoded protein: CASSLKGSGNEQFF.

The CDR3 sequence is CSVGRAYEQYF. The CDR3 nucleotides are TGCAGCGTCGGACGGGCCTACGAGCAGTACTTC. J is TRBJ2-7 and V is TRBV29-1; D not certain. From germline, CDR1 is SQVTM and CDR2 ANQGSEA. V dropped 6 bases and J dropped 2 bases, with 8 bases sitting between them. There are 11 residues in the CDR3.

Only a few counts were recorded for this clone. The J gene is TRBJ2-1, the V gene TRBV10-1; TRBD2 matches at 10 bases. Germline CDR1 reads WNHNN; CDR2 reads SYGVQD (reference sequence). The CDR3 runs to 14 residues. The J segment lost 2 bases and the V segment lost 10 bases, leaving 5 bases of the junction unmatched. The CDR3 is CAICSGGPYNEQFF. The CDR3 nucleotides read TGCGCCATTTGTAGCGGGGGGCCCTACAATGAGCAGTTCTTC.